Each of the 30 T cell receptor beta chains below was sequenced from the same sample in a study of regulatory T cells in long-lasting Graves disease. Investigators prepared the TCR beta libraries by applying iRepertoire HTBI primers and Arm-PCR of CDR3 regions. Each CDR3 protein gets one entry after TCRdb re-called the multiplex PCR reads with MiXCR. The data show roughly 450,000 distinct CDR3 sequences, with around a quarter seen just once and roughly a quarter held by the top ten. The sample's time point: persistent/refractory GD, antithyroid drugs over 5 years with positive TRAb. RNA from PBMCs was the source of the TCR library. Sequences were derived from peripheral blood mononuclear cells (PBMCs), sampled when the disease was refractory, from a patient treated with antithyroid drugs. The receptors were gathered from a female donor with Graves disease.

This clonotype appeared a few times. A much larger clone sits a single nucleotide away, making a read error possible. The rearrangement uses TRBV12-3 or TRBV12-4 and TRBJ1-1; possible D gene TRBD1, 5 bases. The CDR3 is 15 residues long. The CDR3 nucleotides are TGTGCCAGCAGTTCTTACGGGGGTACGAACACTGAAGCTTCCTTT. Its translation: CASSSYGGTNTEASF.

This clonotype appeared a few times. V usage is TRBV28 and J usage is TRBJ2-2; 8 nucleotides line up with TRBD2. This CDR3 has 15 residues. Trimming took 4 bases from V and 5 from J; bases not matched to a gene: 6. The V gene's germline CDR1 is MDHEN and CDR2 SYDVKM. The CDR3 nucleotides read TGTGCCAGCAGTTCAACACGGGGGGGGACCGGGGAGCTGTTTTTT. Its protein is CASSSTRGGTGELFF. Variable domain in full (rest from reference TRBV28 and TRBJ2-2): DVKVTQSSRYLVKRTGEKVFLECVQDMDHENMFWYRQDPGLGLRLIYFSYDVKMKEKGDIPEGYSVSREKKERFSLILESASTNQTSMYLCASSSTRGGTGELFFGEGSRLTVL.

This clonotype was seen a few times. V and J are TRBV18 and TRBJ2-7, with 10 bases identical to TRBD2. The CDR3 sequence is 15 residues long. V shed 3 bases, J shed 1 base, and the junction held 3 bases outside the gene matches. The germline CDR1 and CDR2 sequences are KGHSH and LQKENI. The CDR3 loop is CASSPSSGRSYEQYF. The CDR3 DNA reads as TGTGCCAGCTCACCTTCTAGCGGGAGATCCTACGAGCAGTACTTC.

This clonotype has a handful of counts. This CDR3 is CAIRADRGINTGELFF. The CDR3, as DNA: TGTGCCATCAGAGCAGACAGGGGAATCAACACCGGGGAGCTGTTTTTT. V and J are TRBV10-3 and TRBJ2-2, with 8 bases fitting TRBD1. Per the germline V gene, CDR1 is ENHRY and CDR2 is SYGVKD. CDR3 size: 16 residues. The V and J ends lost 6 bases and 2 bases, in that order; junction bases with no gene match: 8.

This clonotype was seen at least ten times. The chain has TRBV24-1 and TRBJ2-7; 8 bases match TRBD2. V was pared by 8 bases and J by 5 bases, with 10 bases of the junction left unmatched. This CDR3 spans 14 amino acids. Per germline, CDR1 KGHDR and CDR2 SFDVKD. CDR3 sequence: CATTPGGGRHEQYF. CDR3 sequence (DNA): TGTGCCACCACCCCAGGTGGCGGGAGGCACGAGCAGTACTTC.

This clonotype was found many times. J is TRBJ2-7 and V is TRBV29-1; D remains ambiguous. Germline-derived CDR1 and CDR2 are SQVTM and ANQGSEA. CDR3 length: 11 amino acids. Trimming pared 3 bases from V and 6 bases from J, leaving 9 bases between. This CDR3 is CSVEAAREQYF. CDR3 sequence (DNA): TGCAGCGTTGAGGCAGCTCGCGAGCAGTACTTC.

The chain couples TRBV12-3 or TRBV12-4 to TRBJ2-7; 9 nucleotides agree with TRBD1. The CDR3 runs 14 residues. The ends lost 5 bases at V and 5 bases at J; junction bases unmatched: 7. The CDR3 loop is CASSPGQGNNEQYF. The CDR3 DNA is TGTGCCAGCAGTCCCGGACAGGGGAACAACGAGCAGTACTTC.

The chain carries TRBV13 and TRBJ2-7; 8 bases agree with TRBD2. From germline, CDR1 is PRHDT and CDR2 FYEKMQ (reference sequence). The V segment lost 7 bases and the J segment 6 bases; nucleotides outside the gene matches: 11. The CDR3 has 14 residues. CDR3 coding DNA: TGTGCCAGCACCCTAACTAAGCGGGAGTCCGAGCAGTACTTC. It yields the protein CASTLTKRESEQYF.

The chain links TRBV15 to TRBJ2-7; TRBD1 might be the D (6 bases). Germline-derived CDR1 and CDR2 are LNHNV and YYDKDF (reference sequence). The CDR3 contains 14 residues. Deletions cut 1 base from V and 3 bases from J, with 10 bases between. This CDR3 reads CATSRVEDSYEQYF. The CDR3 coding sequence is TGTGCCACCAGCAGAGTGGAGGACAGCTACGAGCAGTACTTC.

About this clonotype: Relative to the germline gene, one junction end is altered; a read error may explain this. This chain links TRBV30 with TRBJ2-1; no firm D call. Germline assignment: CDR1 GTSNPN and CDR2 SVGIG (reference sequence). CDR3 length equals 14 residues. CDR3 nucleotides: TGTCCCTGGACCCCCAATGACTCCTACAATGAGCAGTTCTTC. As protein: CPWTPNDSYNEQFF.

This clonotype occurred a few times. The CDR3 DNA reads TGTGCCAGCAGCTTAAGCGGCAGGGAAGGTCTTGGCTACACCTTC. Its protein is CASSLSGREGLGYTF. The V gene is TRBV7-3, the J gene TRBJ1-2; tentative D call: TRBD1 (5 bases). The CDR3 has 15 residues. V was trimmed by 1 base and J by 7 bases, leaving 16 bases between them. CDR1 SGHTA and CDR2 FQGTGA come from the germline V gene. Looking up the rest from reference TRBV7-3 and TRBJ1-2 gives the full variable domain: GAGVSQTPSNKVTEKGKYVELRCDPISGHTALYWYRQSLGQGPEFLIYFQGTGAADDSGLPNDRFFAVRPEGSVSTLKIQRTERGDSAVYLCASSLSGREGLGYTFGSGTRLTVV.

On this clonotype itself: A much larger clonotype is one base distant, so this may be a read error. V usage is TRBV30 and J usage is TRBJ2-1; 10 bases are shared with TRBD1. The germline CDR1 and CDR2 sequences are GTSNPN and SVGIG (reference sequence). J was trimmed by 9 bases and V by 4 bases; bases with no gene match: 9. The CDR3 loop spans 14 amino acids. For the CDR3, the DNA is TGTGCCTGGAAGTATGGGACAGGGGCGACTGAGCAGTTCTTC. It translates to CAWKYGTGATEQFF.

J is TRBJ1-4 and V is TRBV6-5; 7 bases are a match to TRBD1. The CDR3 spans 17 residues. With 2 bases clipped from V and 4 bases from J, the junction kept 10 bases outside the gene matches. The germline gives CDR1 MNHEY, CDR2 SVGAGI. CDR3 in amino acids: CASSYGFGQAINEKLFF. The CDR3 DNA is TGTGCCAGCAGTTACGGGTTTGGACAGGCGATTAATGAAAAACTGTTTTTT.

There are a few counts of this clonotype. The chain links TRBV30 to TRBJ2-7, with 7 bases that match TRBD2. V gave up 0 bases and J gave up 0 bases; unmatched junction bases: 8. The CDR3 spans 16 residues. The germline V gene encodes CDR1 GTSNPN and CDR2 SVGIG (reference sequence). CDR3 sequence (DNA): TGTGCCTGGAGTGTACATAGGCGGGGGAGCTCCTACGAGCAGTACTTC. Amino acids: CAWSVHRRGSSYEQYF.

This clonotype was seen only a few times. J is TRBJ2-2 and V is TRBV20-1; 9 positions match TRBD2. The CDR3 contains 17 residues. Looked up from germline, CDR1 is DFQATT and CDR2 is SNEGSKA (reference sequence). Unmatched junction bases numbered 7, after V lost 0 bases and J lost 2 bases. CDR3 sequence: CSARDTSGRTNTGELFF. In DNA form, the CDR3 reads TGCAGTGCTAGAGATACCAGCGGGAGGACTAACACCGGGGAGCTGTTTTTT.

This clonotype was seen more than once but under ten times. The chain uses TRBV6-1 and TRBJ2-2; D call uncertain. Trimming took 6 bases from V and 1 from J, leaving 6 bases between them. CDR1 MNHNS and CDR2 SASEGT come from the germline V gene. The length of the CDR3 is 13 residues. CDR3 sequence: CASRRLNTGELFF. The DNA of the CDR3 is TGTGCCAGCAGGCGACTGAACACCGGGGAGCTGTTTTTT.

This clonotype was counted ten times or more. This sequence joins TRBV2 and TRBJ1-5; D perhaps matches TRBD1 (6 bases). CDR3 length: 16 residues. In germline, CDR1 is SNHLY, CDR2 FYNNEI. Trimming removed 1 base from V and 0 bases from J, with 10 bases in between. The CDR3 region has the DNA TGTGCCAGCAGTGAAGTACACAGGGCTAGCAATCAGCCCCAGCATTTT. Protein product: CASSEVHRASNQPQHF.

The chain recombines TRBV29-1 with TRBJ1-3; D might be TRBD1 (5 bases). There are 13 residues in the CDR3. CDR1 is SQVTM and CDR2 is ANQGSEA in the germline V gene. Trimming shortened V by 4 bases and J by 8 bases, and 15 bases separated the two germline ends. In nucleotides, the CDR3 is TGCAGCGTTGCGTGGGTTCGGGGGGACACCATATATTTT. This gives the protein CSVAWVRGDTIYF.

At least ten counts were recorded for this clonotype. The chain couples TRBV6-1 to TRBJ2-7; 8 bases agree with TRBD2. Germline trimming cut 3 bases from V and 2 bases from J; bases unmatched to any gene: 3. The CDR3 is 14 amino acids. Germline V gene data show CDR1 as MNHNS and CDR2 as SASEGT. This CDR3 is CASSDSGKPYEQYF. The CDR3 nucleotides read TGTGCCAGCAGTGATAGCGGGAAGCCCTACGAGCAGTACTTC.

At least ten counts were recorded for this clonotype. The genes are TRBV2 and TRBJ1-5; 11 bases are shared with TRBD1. V lost 0 bases to trimming and J lost 2 bases; unmatched junction nucleotides: 3. The CDR3 is 17 residues long. Germline-derived CDR1 and CDR2 are SNHLY and FYNNEI. The CDR3 is CASSEAGTGGRNQPQHF. The CDR3 nucleotides read TGTGCCAGCAGTGAAGCTGGGACAGGGGGGCGCAATCAGCCCCAGCATTTT. Variable domain in full (rest from reference TRBV2 and TRBJ1-5): EPEVTQTPSHQVTQMGQEVILRCVPISNHLYFYWYRQILGQKVEFLVSFYNNEISEKSEIFDDQFSVERPDGSNFTLKIRSTKLEDSAMYFCASSEAGTGGRNQPQHFGDGTRLSIL.

This clonotype was recorded many times. V usage is TRBV10-3 and J usage is TRBJ2-7; D gene uncertain. This CDR3 contains 12 residues. From germline, CDR1 is ENHRY and CDR2 SYGVKD. Trimming shortened V by 4 bases and J by 0 bases, and 4 bases separated the two germline ends. The CDR3 bases are TGTGCCATCAGTGCGGGCTCCTACGAGCAGTACTTC. Protein: CAISAGSYEQYF.

This clonotype was detected ten times or more. V usage is TRBV24-1 and J usage is TRBJ1-5; perhaps TRBD1 as D (5 bases). CDR1 and CDR2 (germline): KGHDR, SFDVKD. Trimming removed 4 bases at V and 6 bases at J, with 9 bases between. CDR3 size: 13 residues. CDR3 nucleotides: TGTGCCACCAGTGACAGGGTGAGTCAGCCCCAGCATTTT. Residues: CATSDRVSQPQHF.

This clonotype was detected many times. This chain connects TRBV12-3 or TRBV12-4 to TRBJ2-7, with 12 bases aligning to TRBD1. The CDR3 is made up of 15 amino acids. J was trimmed by 3 bases and V by 6 bases; bases with no gene match: 6. The CDR3 reads CASSTGTGGFYEQYF. DNA for the CDR3: TGTGCCAGCAGCACCGGGACAGGGGGCTTCTACGAGCAGTACTTC.

This clonotype was observed many times. The gene calls are TRBV28 and TRBJ2-5; 7 positions match TRBD1. The length of the CDR3 is 14 residues. Germline V gene lookup returns CDR1 MDHEN and CDR2 SYDVKM. Trimming took 10 bases from V and 4 from J; bases not matched to a gene: 12. The CDR3 DNA reads as TGTGCCACCAGATCACAGGGGAAATTAGAGACCCAGTACTTC. Translating gives CATRSQGKLETQYF.

As for this clonotype: A much bigger clone sits one base away, suggesting this may be a read error. The final CDR3 position lacks the conserved phenylalanine or tryptophan, pointing to a likely read error. CDR3 coding DNA: TGTGCCAGCACTCTACCGGGACAGGGGCAAGAGACCCAGTACCTC. Protein product: CASTLPGQGQETQYL. The chain carries TRBV6-1 and TRBJ2-5, with 10 positions matching TRBD1. V shed 7 bases and J 2 bases; nucleotides not matched to a gene: 7. There are 15 residues in the CDR3. Germline V gene data show CDR1 as MNHNS and CDR2 as SASEGT.

This clonotype was observed at least ten times. The rearrangement links TRBV2 to TRBJ2-7, with 8 bases identical to TRBD1. J was trimmed by 4 bases and V by 8 bases; bases with no gene match: 10. The CDR3 is made up of 14 amino acids. Per germline, CDR1 SNHLY and CDR2 FYNNEI. DNA of the CDR3: TGTGCCAGCGGTGGAGGGACAGGAGGTTACGAGCAGTACTTC. The encoded protein is CASGGGTGGYEQYF.

Worth noting for this clonotype: An end of the junction does not agree with germline; a read error may underlie this. V usage is TRBV7-8 and J usage is TRBJ1-5; unclear D gene. The CDR3 covers 15 residues. In germline, CDR1 is SGHVS, CDR2 FQNEAQ. The CDR3 protein is CASSSGRNSDQPQHF. As DNA, the CDR3 is TGTGCCAGCAGCTCTGGGAGAAATAGCGATCAGCCCCAGCATTTT. The full variable domain, with the rest looked up from reference TRBV7-8 and TRBJ1-5, is GAGVSQSPRYKVAKRGQDVALRCDPISGHVSLFWYQQALGQGPEFLTYFQNEAQLDKSGLPSDRFFAERPEGSVSTLKIQRTQQEDSAVYLCASSSGRNSDQPQHFGDGTRLSIL.

This clonotype has ten or more counts. CDR3 nucleotides: TGTGCCAGCTCGGGACTAGCGGGAGGGGGGGAGCTGTTTTTT. Amino acid sequence: CASSGLAGGGELFF. This rearrangement joins TRBV2 to TRBJ2-2; 16 nucleotides align to TRBD2. V gave up 8 bases and J gave up 8 bases; unmatched junction bases: 2. This CDR3 contains 14 residues. Germline assignment: CDR1 SNHLY and CDR2 FYNNEI. The full variable domain, its missing parts supplied by reference TRBV2 and TRBJ2-2, is EPEVTQTPSHQVTQMGQEVILRCVPISNHLYFYWYRQILGQKVEFLVSFYNNEISEKSEIFDDQFSVERPDGSNFTLKIRSTKLEDSAMYFCASSGLAGGGELFFGEGSRLTVL.

V and J are TRBV27 and TRBJ2-7, with TRBD2 identical over 7 bases. The CDR3 is 14 amino acids. The ends lost 5 bases at V and 7 bases at J; junction bases unmatched: 11. CDR1 and CDR2 (germline): MNHEY, SMNVEV (reference sequence). CDR3 amino acids: CASSPGLYVGEQYF. The CDR3 DNA reads as TGTGCCAGCAGTCCGGGACTATATGTGGGGGAGCAGTACTTC.

This clonotype showed up many times. The V gene is TRBV7-6, the J gene TRBJ1-1; possibly TRBD1 for D (5 bases). Per the germline V gene, CDR1 is SGHVS and CDR2 is FNYEAQ. The CDR3 totals 13 residues. V lost 1 base and J 8 bases, leaving 11 bases between the germline ends. In nucleotides, the CDR3 is TGTGCCAGCAGCTTAGGTCAGGGAGGGGAAGCTTTCTTT. Translating it yields CASSLGQGGEAFF.